This TCR beta chain was profiled in a study of blood T cell repertoires in COVID-19. Participants were aged about 18 to 90 years from around 25 US areas. Libraries were prepared by immunoSEQ multiplex PCR; TCRdb keeps only in-frame clonotypes and omits some of them. The sample contains a few hundred thousand clones, around nine tenths of which appear only once. In germline, CDR1 is LGHNA, CDR2 YSLEER. Trimming removed 3 bases from V and 11 bases from J, with 22 bases in between. This CDR3 is built from 15 residues. This sequence originates from a woman in her thirties or forties who had recovered from COVID-19. The chain couples TRBV4-3 to TRBJ1-1; a possible D gene is TRBD1 (6 bases). The sample comprised PBMCs or T cells enriched from blood (not recorded which). The CDR3 nucleotides are TGCGCCAGCAGCCAGGTTGGGATTGGGGGGGCGCGGGCTTTCTTT. Amino acid sequence: CASSQVGIGGARAFF.